This TCR beta chain originates from a study of blood T cell repertoires in COVID-19. About the research overall: Donors in the United States, Italy and Spain gave samples during acute or convalescent COVID-19. Sources were T cells, B-cell-depleted T cells, or PBMCs; the material itself was cDNA or gDNA.

How the authors handled the data: For nucleated cells, counts were estimated from reference gene primer amplification. Profiling relied on immunoSEQ multiplex PCR, and the TCRdb table lists in-frame clones only, not all of them. V and J calls and clone size come straight from that table; D and trimming were deduced from the DNA. The profile covers over 55,000 clones, with 80% to 85% appearing a single time and about 10% taken by the ten largest. CDR1 and CDR2 from the germline V gene are MNHNY and SVGAGI (reference sequence). Trimming removed 2 bases at V and 2 bases at J, with 6 bases between. The CDR3 contains 13 residues.

The chain employs TRBV6-6 and TRBJ2-5; D is perhaps TRBD1 (5 bases). Sample: peripheral blood. This TCR was sampled from a man aged 50 to 59 with active COVID-19. The CDR3 DNA reads as TGTGCCAGCAGTTACAGGGGTCAAGAGACCCAGTACTTC. It specifies CASSYRGQETQYF.